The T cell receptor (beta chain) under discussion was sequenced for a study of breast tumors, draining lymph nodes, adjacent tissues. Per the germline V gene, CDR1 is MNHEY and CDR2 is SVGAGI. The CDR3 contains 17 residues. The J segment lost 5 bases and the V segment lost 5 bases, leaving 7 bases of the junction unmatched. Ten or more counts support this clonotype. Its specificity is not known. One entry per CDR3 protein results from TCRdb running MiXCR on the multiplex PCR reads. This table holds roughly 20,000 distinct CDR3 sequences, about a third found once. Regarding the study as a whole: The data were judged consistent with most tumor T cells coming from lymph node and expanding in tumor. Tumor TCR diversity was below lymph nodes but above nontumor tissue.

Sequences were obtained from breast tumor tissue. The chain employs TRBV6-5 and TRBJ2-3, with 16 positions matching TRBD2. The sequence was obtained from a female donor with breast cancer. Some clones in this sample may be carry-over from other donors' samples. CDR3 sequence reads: CASSTGTSGRVGDTQYF. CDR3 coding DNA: TGTGCCAGCAGTACCGGGACTAGCGGGAGGGTTGGAGATACGCAGTATTTT.